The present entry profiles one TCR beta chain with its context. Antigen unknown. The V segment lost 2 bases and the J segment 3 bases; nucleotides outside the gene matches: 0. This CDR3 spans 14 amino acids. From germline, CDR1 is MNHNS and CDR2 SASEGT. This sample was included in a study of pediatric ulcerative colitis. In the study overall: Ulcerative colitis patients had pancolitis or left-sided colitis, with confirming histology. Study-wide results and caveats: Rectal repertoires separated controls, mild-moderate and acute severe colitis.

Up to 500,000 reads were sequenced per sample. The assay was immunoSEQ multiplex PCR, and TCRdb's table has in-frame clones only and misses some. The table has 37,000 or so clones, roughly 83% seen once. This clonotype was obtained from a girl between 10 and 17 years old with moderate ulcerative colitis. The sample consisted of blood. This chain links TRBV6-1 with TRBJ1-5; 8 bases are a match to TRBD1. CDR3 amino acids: CASSEQGANQPQHF. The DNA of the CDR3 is TGTGCCAGCAGTGAACAGGGGGCCAATCAGCCCCAGCATTTT.